This TCR beta chain was identified during a study of T cells in Graves' hyperthyroidism and ophthalmopathy. The CDR3 regions of TCR beta were amplified from RNA transcripts. First-round RT-PCR targeting the TCR CDR3 was performed with the HTBI primer set. TCRdb fed the multiplex PCR reads into MiXCR, producing one record per CDR3 protein. In the table there are 300,000 to 400,000 distinct CDR3 sequences, approximately 17% of which are singletons. This clonotype has only a few counts. The PBMCs studied were ones that came from about 10 ml fresh peripheral blood. Input material: blood. The sequence was collected from a man younger than 30 with Graves' ophthalmopathy.

In DNA, the CDR3 is TGTGCCAGCAGTGAAATCGGGGGGCCGGGGCAGCCCCAGCATTTT. The encoded protein is CASSEIGGPGQPQHF. The rearrangement joins TRBV6-1 to TRBJ1-5; weak D call: TRBD1 (6 bases). V was pared by 2 bases and J by 7 bases, with 15 bases between. The germline gives CDR1 MNHNS, CDR2 SASEGT. The CDR3 covers 15 residues.